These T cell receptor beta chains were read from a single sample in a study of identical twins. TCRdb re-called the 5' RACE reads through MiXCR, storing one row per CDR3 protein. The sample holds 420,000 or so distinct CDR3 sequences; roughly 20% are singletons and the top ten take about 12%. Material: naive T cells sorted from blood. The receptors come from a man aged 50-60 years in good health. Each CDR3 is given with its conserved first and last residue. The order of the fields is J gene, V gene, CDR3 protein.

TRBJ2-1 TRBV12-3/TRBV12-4 CASRPGQGTYNEQFF
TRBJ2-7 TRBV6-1 CASSPGSVSYEQYF
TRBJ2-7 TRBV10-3 CAVNTEAYEQYF
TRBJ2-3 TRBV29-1 CSVGRDTQYF
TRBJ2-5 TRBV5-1 CASSLEPGQETQYF
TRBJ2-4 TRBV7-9 CASSQDGRVGIQYF
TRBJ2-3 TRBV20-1 CSAHDRGGSTDTQYF
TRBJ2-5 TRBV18 CASSPGLTSGDQETQYF
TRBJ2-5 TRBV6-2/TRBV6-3 CASSRVRETQYF
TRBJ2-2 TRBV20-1 CSARRTPGGRDTGELFF
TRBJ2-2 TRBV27 CAIVGTSGSLNTGELFF
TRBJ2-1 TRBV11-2 CASSHHRVENEQFF
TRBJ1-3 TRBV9 CASSGGLTPSSGNTIYF
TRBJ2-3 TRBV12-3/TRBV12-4 CASSLFGVTDTQYF
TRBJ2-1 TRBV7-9 CASSSQGAARYEQFF
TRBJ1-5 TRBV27 CASSLGMNSNQPQHF
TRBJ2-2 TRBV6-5 CASSYSRTPNTGELFF
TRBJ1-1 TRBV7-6 CASSLSSGVGTEAFF
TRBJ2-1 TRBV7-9 CASSLRRSYNEQFF
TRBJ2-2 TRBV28 CASSDPGSPGELFF
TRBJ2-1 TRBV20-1 CSARIAGAAYNEQFF
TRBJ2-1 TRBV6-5 CASSYTLWTRSEQFF
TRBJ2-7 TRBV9 CASSVHGGGWEQYF
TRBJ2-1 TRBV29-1 CSVEFAPGFYNEQFF
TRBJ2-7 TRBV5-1 CASSTGSGSRYEQYF
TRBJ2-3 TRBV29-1 CSSGGRANTDTQYF
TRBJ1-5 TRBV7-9 CASSLGGDHQPQHF